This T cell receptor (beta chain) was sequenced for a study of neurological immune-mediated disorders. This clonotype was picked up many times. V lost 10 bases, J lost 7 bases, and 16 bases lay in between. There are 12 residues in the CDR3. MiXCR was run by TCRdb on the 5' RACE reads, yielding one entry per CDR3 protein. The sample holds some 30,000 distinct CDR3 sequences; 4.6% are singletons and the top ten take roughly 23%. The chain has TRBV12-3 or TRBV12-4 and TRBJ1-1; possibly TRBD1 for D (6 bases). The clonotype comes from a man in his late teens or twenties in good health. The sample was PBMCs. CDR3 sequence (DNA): TGTGCCACCACTAGACAGGCCATTGAAGCTTTCTTT. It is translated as CATTRQAIEAFF.